Shown below are 5 T cell receptor beta chains from a single sample sequenced in a study of shared clonotypes between healthy human individuals. Clones were sequenced by immunoSEQ multiplex PCR, and TCRdb holds only the in-frame ones, with some missing. Of 2.3 million or so clones listed, approximately 93% are singletons. Sequencing was performed on naive CD4+ T cells from PBMCs. Subset in this sample: CD45RA+ positively selected. These receptors all stem from a young man in good health. Some clones in this sample may be carry-over from other donors' samples.

V gene TRBV10-3 combines with J gene TRBJ2-2; the D is unclear. The germline gives CDR1 ENHRY, CDR2 SYGVKD. V was trimmed by 0 bases and J by 4 bases, leaving 3 bases between them. The CDR3 runs 13 residues. CDR3 loop: CAISESVTGELFF. CDR3 coding DNA: TGTGCCATCAGTGAGTCTGTCACCGGGGAGCTGTTTTTT.

Notes on this clone: This specimen includes other DNA sequences encoding the same CDR3. CDR3 bases: TGTGCCAGCAGTGGGGACTCAGATACGCAGTATTTT. Translation: CASSGDSDTQYF. The chain recombines TRBV2 with TRBJ2-3, with D perhaps TRBD2 (6 bases). V lost 4 bases to trimming and J lost 4 bases, with 6 bases between them. The CDR3 is 12 amino acids. Germline loops: CDR1 SNHLY, CDR2 FYNNEI.

V usage is TRBV18 and J usage is TRBJ2-1; D may be TRBD2 (5 bases). Looked up from germline, CDR1 is KGHSH and CDR2 is LQKENI. Trimming took 2 bases from V and 1 from J, leaving 9 bases between them. CDR3 length equals 15 residues. The CDR3, as DNA: TGTGCCAGCTCACCAGTTCGGACTTCCTACAATGAGCAGTTCTTC. As protein: CASSPVRTSYNEQFF. The complete variable domain, with remaining parts taken from reference TRBV18 and TRBJ2-1, reads NAGVMQNPRHLVRRRGQEARLRCSPMKGHSHVYWYRQLPEEGLKFMVYLQKENIIDESGMPKERFSAEFPKEGPSILRIQQVVRGDSAAYFCASSPVRTSYNEQFFGPGTRLTVL.

The rearrangement links TRBV4-1 to TRBJ2-5; weak D call: TRBD1 (5 bases). The ends were cut back, 3 bases at V and 4 bases at J, with 12 bases in the middle. The CDR3 is 14 residues long. CDR1 is MGHRA and CDR2 is YSYEKL in the germline V gene. CDR3 nucleotides: TGCGCCAGCAGCCAGGGGCCCGACGGAGAGACCCAGTACTTC. This codes for CASSQGPDGETQYF.

The V call is TRBV11-3, the J call TRBJ2-5; TRBD2 agrees at 14 bases. With V trimmed by 5 bases and J by 4 bases, 3 bases remained unmatched. This CDR3 comprises 15 residues. Germline V gene lookup returns CDR1 SGHNT and CDR2 YENEEA. CDR3 coding DNA: TGTGCCAGCAGCCGACTAGCGGGAGGGTCAGAGACCCAGTACTTC. Amino acid sequence: CASSRLAGGSETQYF.